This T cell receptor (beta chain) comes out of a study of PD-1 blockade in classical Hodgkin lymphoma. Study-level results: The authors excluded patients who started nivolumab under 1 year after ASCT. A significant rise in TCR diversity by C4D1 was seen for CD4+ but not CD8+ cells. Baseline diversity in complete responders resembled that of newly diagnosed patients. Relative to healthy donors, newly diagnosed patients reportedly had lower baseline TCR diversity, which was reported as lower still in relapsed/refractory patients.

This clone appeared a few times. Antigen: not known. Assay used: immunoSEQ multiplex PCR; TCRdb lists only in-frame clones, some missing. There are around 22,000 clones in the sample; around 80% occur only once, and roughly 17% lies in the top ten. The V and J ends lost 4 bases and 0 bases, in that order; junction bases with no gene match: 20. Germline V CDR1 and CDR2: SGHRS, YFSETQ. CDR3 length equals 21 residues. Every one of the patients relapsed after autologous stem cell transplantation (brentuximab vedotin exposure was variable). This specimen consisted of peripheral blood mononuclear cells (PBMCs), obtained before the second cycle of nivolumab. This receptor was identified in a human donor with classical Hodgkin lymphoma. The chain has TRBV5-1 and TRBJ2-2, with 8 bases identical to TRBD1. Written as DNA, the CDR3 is TGCGCCAGCAGCCTCTGGACAGGGCGTAGCGTACAAACCGCGAACACCGGGGAGCTGTTTTTT. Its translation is CASSLWTGRSVQTANTGELFF.